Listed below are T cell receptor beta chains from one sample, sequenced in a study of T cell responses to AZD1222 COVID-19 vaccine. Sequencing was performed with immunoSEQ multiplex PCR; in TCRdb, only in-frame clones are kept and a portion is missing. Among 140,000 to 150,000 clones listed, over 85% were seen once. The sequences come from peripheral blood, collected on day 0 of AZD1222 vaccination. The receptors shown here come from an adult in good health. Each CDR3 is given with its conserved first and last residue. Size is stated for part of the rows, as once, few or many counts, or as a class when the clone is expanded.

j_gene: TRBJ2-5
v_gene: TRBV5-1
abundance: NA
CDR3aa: CASSKNRGETQYF

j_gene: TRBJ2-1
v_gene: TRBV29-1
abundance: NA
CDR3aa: CSVGTSGSYNEQFF

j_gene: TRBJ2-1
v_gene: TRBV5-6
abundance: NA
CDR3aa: CASSSGTGENNEQFF

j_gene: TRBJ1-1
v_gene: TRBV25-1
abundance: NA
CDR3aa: CASSESGGTLTEAFF

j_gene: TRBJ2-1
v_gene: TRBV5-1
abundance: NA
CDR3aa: CASRAGGSLGNEQFF

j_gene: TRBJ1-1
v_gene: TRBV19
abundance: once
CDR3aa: CASSPTGLLMNTEAFF

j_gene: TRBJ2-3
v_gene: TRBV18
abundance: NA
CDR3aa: CASSLHTDTQYF

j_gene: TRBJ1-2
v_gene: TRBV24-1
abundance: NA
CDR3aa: CATSDEGAYGYTF

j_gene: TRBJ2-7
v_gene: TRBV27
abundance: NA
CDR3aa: CASSSRGGYEQYF

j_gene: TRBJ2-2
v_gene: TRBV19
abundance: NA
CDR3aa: CASSIDVTNTGELFF

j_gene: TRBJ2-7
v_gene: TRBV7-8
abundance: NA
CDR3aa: CASSFLAGLGYEQYF

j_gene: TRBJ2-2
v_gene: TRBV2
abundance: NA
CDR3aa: CASKRENTGELFF

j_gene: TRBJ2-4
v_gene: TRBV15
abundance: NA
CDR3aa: CATSRDVTAKNIQYF

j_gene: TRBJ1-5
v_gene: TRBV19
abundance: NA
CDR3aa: CASSRGIFQPQHF

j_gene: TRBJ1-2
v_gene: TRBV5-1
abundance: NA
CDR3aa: CASSARQGNSYGYTF

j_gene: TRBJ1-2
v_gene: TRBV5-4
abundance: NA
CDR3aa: CASSTDRNGYTF

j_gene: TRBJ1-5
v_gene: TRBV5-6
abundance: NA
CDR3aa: CASSLRGYSNQPQHF

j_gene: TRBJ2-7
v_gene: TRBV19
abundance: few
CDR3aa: CASSMRGVGEQYF

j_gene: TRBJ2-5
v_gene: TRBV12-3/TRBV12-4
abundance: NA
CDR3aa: CASSLGSQETQYF

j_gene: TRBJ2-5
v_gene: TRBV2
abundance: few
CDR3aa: CASRETSGKGKTQYF

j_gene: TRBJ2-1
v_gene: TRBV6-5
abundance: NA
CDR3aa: CASSRTSGRNEQFF

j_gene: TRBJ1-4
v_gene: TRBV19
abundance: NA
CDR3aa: CASSPDRGRAKLFF

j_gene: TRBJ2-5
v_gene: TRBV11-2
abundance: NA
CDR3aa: CASSPDRVETQYF

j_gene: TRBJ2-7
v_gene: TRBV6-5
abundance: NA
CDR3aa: CASRPGTLEGYEQYF

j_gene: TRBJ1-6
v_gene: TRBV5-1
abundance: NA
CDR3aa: CASSRDESNSPLHF

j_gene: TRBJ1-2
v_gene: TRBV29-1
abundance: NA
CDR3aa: CSVDYEGQNYGYTF

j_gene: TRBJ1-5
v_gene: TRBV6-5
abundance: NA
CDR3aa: CASSTLRNQPQHF

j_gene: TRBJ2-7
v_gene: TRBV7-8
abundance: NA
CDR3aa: CASSSTSDYYEQYF

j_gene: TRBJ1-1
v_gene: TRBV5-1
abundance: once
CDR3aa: CASRNDIEAFF

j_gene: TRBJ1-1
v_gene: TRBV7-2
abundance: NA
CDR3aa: CASSSQTENTEAFF

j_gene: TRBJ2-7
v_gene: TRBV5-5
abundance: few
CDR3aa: CASSLAGQGMGWEQYF

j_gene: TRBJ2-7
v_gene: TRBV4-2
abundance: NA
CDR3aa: CASSHRGGGYSGNISYEQYF

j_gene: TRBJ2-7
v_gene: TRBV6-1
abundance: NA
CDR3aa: CASSVAGAYEQYF

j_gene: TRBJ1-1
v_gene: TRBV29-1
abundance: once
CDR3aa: CSVEGAGIDTEAFF

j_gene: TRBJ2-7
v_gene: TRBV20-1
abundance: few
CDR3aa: CSARSSYEQYF

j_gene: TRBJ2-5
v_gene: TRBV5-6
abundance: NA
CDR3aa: CASSLTSGARLYQETQYF

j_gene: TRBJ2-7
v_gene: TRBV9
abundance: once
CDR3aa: CASSVAGGNTVGEQYF

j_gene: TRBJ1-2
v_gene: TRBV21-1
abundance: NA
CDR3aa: CASSKNGEQSGYTF

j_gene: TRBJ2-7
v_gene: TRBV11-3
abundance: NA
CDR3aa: CASSLDDYEQYF

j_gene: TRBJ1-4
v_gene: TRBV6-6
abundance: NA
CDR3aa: CASSSLASTNEKLFF

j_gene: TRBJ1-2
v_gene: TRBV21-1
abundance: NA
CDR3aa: CASSQYQGEHYGYTF

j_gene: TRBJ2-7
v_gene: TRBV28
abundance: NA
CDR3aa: CASSSAGWSYEQYF

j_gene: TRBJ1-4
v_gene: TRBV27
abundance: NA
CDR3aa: CASSLVRGEKLFF

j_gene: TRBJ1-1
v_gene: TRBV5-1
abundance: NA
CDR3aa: CASRQEDTEAFF

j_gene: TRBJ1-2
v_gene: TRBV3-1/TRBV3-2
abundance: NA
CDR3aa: CASTNVGGVLTGYTF

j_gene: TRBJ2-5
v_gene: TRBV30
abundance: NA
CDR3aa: CAWSGDSQETQYF